This note documents a single T cell receptor beta chain sequence. There is no known antigen for this receptor. The input lacks base qualities; no much larger clone sits a single base away. The data were taken from a study of shared clonotypes between healthy human individuals (dated by TCRdb to 2018 to 2020). Regarding the research as a whole: Three men and two women, aged 18 to 49 years, made up the cohort. For each donor, CD4 naive and CD4 memory were each given three plates, CD8 naive was given two plates, and CD8 memory was given one plate. Blood TCR repertoires of a handful of healthy adults were deeply sequenced to estimate repertoire size and the extent of clonotype sharing between individuals. Libraries were prepared and TCR repertoires were sequenced by different laboratories using diverse techniques, in order to increase sequencing depth and limit assay-specific biases. Leukapheresis yielded between about 0.94 and 8.9 billion PBMCs per donor. General conclusions and limits of the study: Because the study included only a small number of donors, the genetic and exposure-history diversity represented was limited. Compared with non-shared clonotypes, clonotypes shared by all four sorted-subset donors had higher generation probabilities. About 5% of naive CD4, 3.5% of naive CD8, 2.3% of memory CD4, and approximately 0.39% of memory CD8 clonotypes were shared across several donors. Sampling was restricted to blood, and TCR repertoires in tissue are likely to differ from TCR repertoires in blood. Naive subsets generally had larger estimated clonotype richness than memory subsets. Based on pairwise subsampling, the degree of clonotype sharing among donors was expected to be affected by sequencing depth. Even with the large sequencing depth, rarefaction of the sorted-subset datasets indicated that sequencing was incomplete.

Using the deep immunoSEQ assay, multiplex PCR amplified TCR CDR3 regions from genomic DNA. For each cell subset, the extracted genomic DNA was distributed evenly across all wells of several immunoSEQ 96-well plates, and each plate served as one replicate. For sorted subsets, 200 ng of genomic DNA, equivalent to 25,000 to 30,000 T cell genomes, went into each replicate PCR. The purified libraries were quantified using a Qubit 3.0 fluorometer, sized with a Bioanalyzer 2100, and then quantified again using the KAPA Library Quantification kit. Every immunoSEQ 96-well plate was sequenced on a separate single-read 150-cycle Illumina NextSeq 550 flow cell. The study's own analysis went as follows. Because the immunoSEQ output included only junctional sequences and no quality scores, the filtering could not be the same as the filtering used for full-length reads. To assign V/J genes and CDR3, sequences were annotated using PyIR, a Python wrapper for IgBLAST v1.9, with IMGT germline references. Reads were filtered out if the reads had weak V/J assignments (E-value above 1e-6), no CDR3, stop codons, out-of-frame junctions, or ambiguous translated residues. A V3J clonotype was defined by an identical inferred V gene, J gene, and CDR3 amino acid sequence. Percentage overlap between repertoires was computed as shared unique clonotypes divided by the size of the smaller repertoire. Three approaches were used to assess repertoire richness: RTK rarefaction, the Chao1 estimator, and Recon v2.1 estimates of unobserved clonotypes. OLGA was used to compute generation probabilities for all TCRbeta clonotypes that the gDNA method yielded from several donors. Sourced from immuneACCESS, this table was stored by TCRdb with only in-frame sequences that have V and J called. A share of the clones is absent; for the studies checked, an unresolved V gene accounts for under half, and the remainder has no known explanation. The V and J calls and clone size are taken from that table; D and trimming were inferred from the DNA. This sample holds millions of clones; roughly 95% were observed only once. 1% to 1.3% of the sample is held by the ten biggest clonotypes.

CD8 naive samples were CD45RO-negative cells positively selected for CCR7, giving a CD45RA+CCR7+ population that excluded TemRA cells. The donors were healthy, HIV-negative adults who had no recently reported acute infections or vaccinations. All donors were Caucasian adults living in Nashville, Tennessee, USA. After blood collection by leukapheresis, PBMCs were isolated using Ficoll-Histopaque density gradient centrifugation and then cryopreserved in the vapor phase of liquid nitrogen. Analytical flow cytometry was used to check the purity and quantity of each magnetically sorted T cell population. Genomic DNA was isolated from every sorted fraction and measured by UV absorbance on a Nanodrop 2000c. The germline V gene gives CDR1 as ENHRY and CDR2 as SYGVKD. The germline ends are 16 bases apart after V is trimmed by 4 bases and J by 3 bases. The CDR3 measures 16 amino acids from cysteine to phenylalanine. Only the CDR3 portion is preserved as DNA: 48 bases, with reading frame beginning at the first base.

The source of this sequence is a man aged 18-30 years in good health. This chain joins TRBV10-3 to TRBJ1-3; TRBD1 is perhaps the D gene, given 5 matching bases. Specimen: naive CD8+ T cells sorted from blood. What the cell subset or site label conveys for this sample: CD45RA+CCR7+. The CDR3 sequence is CAISAPGLTDGNTIYF. The bases read TGTGCCATCAGTGCGCCGGGACTAACAGATGGAAACACCATATATTTT.